This entry lists 5 T cell receptor beta chains sequenced from one sample in a study of blood T cell repertoires in COVID-19. The assay was immunoSEQ multiplex PCR, and TCRdb's table has in-frame clones only and misses some. The sample carries roughly 35,000 clones, about nine tenths recorded once. Material for sequencing was peripheral blood. The origin of the receptors is a man aged 50-60 years with active or convalescent COVID-19.

The chain recombines TRBV11-2 with TRBJ2-4, with D maybe TRBD2 (5 bases). The CDR3 contains 11 residues. Germline loops: CDR1 SGHAT, CDR2 FQNNGV. Trimming pared 10 bases from V and 8 bases from J, leaving 12 bases between. As DNA, the CDR3 is TGTGCCACCTCGGGCGGGTACATTCAGTACTTC. Protein: CATSGGYIQYF.

The rearrangement uses TRBV4-1 and TRBJ2-4; perhaps TRBD1 as D (5 bases). This CDR3 region has 16 residues. Germline V lookup: CDR1 MGHRA, CDR2 YSYEKL. V was cut by 0 bases and J by 1 base, with 10 bases left in between. For the CDR3, the DNA is TGCGCCAGCAGCCAAGATCTTAGGGGTGCCAAAAACATTCAGTACTTC. Protein: CASSQDLRGAKNIQYF.

The chain couples TRBV5-8 to TRBJ2-5; 7 nucleotides line up with TRBD2. Germline-derived CDR1 and CDR2 are SGHTS and YDEGEE. After removal of 2 bases from V and 7 bases from J, the junction contained 8 bases not matched to a gene. This CDR3 is 14 amino acids long. The CDR3 nucleotides read TGTGCCAGCAGCTTCAGCGGGATGGTAGGGACCCAGTACTTC. Translation: CASSFSGMVGTQYF.

The chain has TRBV6-5 and TRBJ2-5; 8 positions agree with TRBD2. The V and J ends lost 1 base and 1 base, in that order; junction bases with no gene match: 2. Germline values: CDR1 MNHEY, CDR2 SVGAGI. CDR3 length: 15 amino acids. The CDR3 DNA reads TGTGCCAGCAGTTACTTAGCGGGGATCCAAGAGACCCAGTACTTC. It encodes CASSYLAGIQETQYF.

This chain joins TRBV28 and TRBJ1-2; perhaps TRBD1 as D (6 bases). The CDR3 sequence is 14 residues long. Germline V lookup: CDR1 MDHEN, CDR2 SYDVKM. V lost 6 bases and J lost 2, with 13 bases in between. The CDR3 loop reads CASRLDSSNYGYTF. The CDR3 region has the DNA TGTGCCAGCAGGCTGGACAGCTCAAACTATGGCTACACCTTC.